This T cell receptor beta chain was sequenced in a study of blood T cell repertoires in COVID-19. Germline V CDR1 and CDR2: SGHRS, YFSETQ. The CDR3 runs to 16 residues. The V and J ends lost 1 base and 2 bases respectively, with 14 bases between them. The Seattle patients, enrolled during active infection, were followed longitudinally. The repertoire was sequenced with immunoSEQ multiplex PCR; TCRdb's copy has only in-frame clones and lacks some. This sample has 70,000 to 95,000 clones, with 90% to 95% found just once. This receptor was taken from a man aged 45-65 years with COVID-19, enrolled during active disease. Sequencing used peripheral blood. The genes are TRBV5-1 and TRBJ2-3; weak D call: TRBD2 (8 bases). The CDR3 region has the DNA TGCGCCAGCAGCTTGTTACGGGAGGGGGCCACAGATACGCAGTATTTT. It yields the protein CASSLLREGATDTQYF.